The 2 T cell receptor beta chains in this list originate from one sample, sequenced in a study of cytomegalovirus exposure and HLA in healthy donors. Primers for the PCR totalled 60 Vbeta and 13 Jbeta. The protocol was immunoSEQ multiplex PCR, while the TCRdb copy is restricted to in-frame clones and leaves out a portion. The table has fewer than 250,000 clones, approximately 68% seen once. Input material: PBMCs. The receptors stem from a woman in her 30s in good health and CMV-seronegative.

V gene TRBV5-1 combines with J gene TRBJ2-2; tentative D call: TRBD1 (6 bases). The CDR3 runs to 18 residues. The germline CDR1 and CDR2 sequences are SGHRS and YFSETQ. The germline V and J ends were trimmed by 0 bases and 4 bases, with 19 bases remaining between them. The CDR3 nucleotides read TGCGCCAGCAGCTTGGCCATAGGCAGGGGAATACGCACCGGGGAGCTGTTTTTT. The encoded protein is CASSLAIGRGIRTGELFF.

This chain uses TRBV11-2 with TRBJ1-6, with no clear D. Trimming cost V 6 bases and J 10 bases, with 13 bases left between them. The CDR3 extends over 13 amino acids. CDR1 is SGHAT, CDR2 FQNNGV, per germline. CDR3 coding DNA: TGTGCCAGCAGTCCACGTAGGGAGTCACCCCTCCACTTT. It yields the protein CASSPRRESPLHF.